This is a list of T cell receptor beta chains from one sample in a study of blood T cell repertoires in COVID-19. Some clones are missing from TCRdb's copy, which holds only in-frame ones; the method was immunoSEQ multiplex PCR. The sample yields approximately 220,000 clones, about 80% seen once. Sequencing input: PBMCs or T cells enriched from blood (not recorded which). The receptors were gathered from a woman between 45 and 65 years old who had been exposed to COVID-19. The CDR3 runs from the conserved cysteine through the conserved F or W. A D gene is named only where the DNA matches it firmly. Clone size is given for some rows only: seen once, a few or many times, or a class if the clone is expanded.

d_gene	v_gene	j_gene	abundance	CDR3nt	CDR3aa
NA	TRBV6-5	TRBJ1-4	NA	TGTGCCAGCATGGGGGGAGGGAATGAAAAACTGTTTTTT	CASMGGGNEKLFF
NA	TRBV18	TRBJ1-1	NA	TGTGCCAGCTCCCCCCTCAGGGGCTCCCTAGCTGAAGCTTTCTTT	CASSPLRGSLAEAFF
TRBD1	TRBV2	TRBJ2-3	NA	TGTGCCAGCAGTGACCGCAGACAGGGGCGACTACTAAGCCTAGATACGCAGTATTTT	CASSDRRQGRLLSLDTQYF
TRBD1	TRBV7-3	TRBJ1-1	NA	TGTGCCAGCAGCCCCGGACAGGGGGACACTGAAGCTTTCTTT	CASSPGQGDTEAFF
TRBD1	TRBV2	TRBJ2-3	NA	TGTGCCAGCAGTGAAAGGGGACAGGGGGTGGTTACGCAGTATTTT	CASSERGQGVVTQYF
TRBD1	TRBV7-8	TRBJ1-1	NA	TGTGCCAGCAGCCGAGGGGGCGGCGGCACTGAAGCTTTCTTT	CASSRGGGGTEAFF
TRBD1	TRBV2	TRBJ1-2	NA	TGTGCCAGCAGTTTACAGGGGGGGTTCAACTATGGCTACACCTTC	CASSLQGGFNYGYTF
NA	TRBV24-1	TRBJ2-2	NA	TGTGCCACCAGTGGAGGCGGGGAGCTGTTTTTT	CATSGGGELFF
TRBD2	TRBV24-1	TRBJ2-1	NA	TGTGCCACCAGTGAATCTGAAGCGGGGGATTCGTATGAGCAGTTCTTC	CATSESEAGDSYEQFF
NA	TRBV19	TRBJ1-1	NA	TGTGCCAGTAGTGGAGAATTCACTGAAGCTTTCTTT	CASSGEFTEAFF
NA	TRBV7-3	TRBJ1-1	once	TGTGCCAGCAGCTTAAGTGGGGGGGACACTGAAGCTTTCTTT	CASSLSGGDTEAFF
TRBD1	TRBV15	TRBJ2-5	NA	TGTGCCACCAACAAGGACAGGGAAGAGACCCAGTACTTC	CATNKDREETQYF
TRBD2	TRBV18	TRBJ2-1	NA	TGTGCCAGCTCGGGACTAGCGAGCTCCTACAATGAGCAGTTCTTC	CASSGLASSYNEQFF
TRBD1	TRBV4-1	TRBJ1-2	NA	TGCGCCAGCAGCCAAGATGACAGGGGGCTGGACTATGGCTACACCTTC	CASSQDDRGLDYGYTF
TRBD1	TRBV3-1/TRBV3-2	TRBJ1-1	few	TGTGCCAGCAGCCAAGTAGGGACAGCTGAAGCTTTCTTT	CASSQVGTAEAFF
TRBD1	TRBV7-9	TRBJ2-3	NA	TGTGCCAGCAGCTTAGGGGACAGTGCGACAGATACGCAGTATTTT	CASSLGDSATDTQYF
TRBD2	TRBV5-1	TRBJ2-5	NA	TGCGCCAGCAGCTTAAGAGCGGGGGGTCCGGTGGAGACCCAGTACTTC	CASSLRAGGPVETQYF
TRBD1	TRBV3-1/TRBV3-2	TRBJ1-2	NA	TGTGCCAGCAGCCAAATGGACAGGTTGAACTATGGCTACACCTTC	CASSQMDRLNYGYTF
TRBD2	TRBV11-2	TRBJ2-7	NA	TGTGCCAGCAGCGGGAGACTAGCGGGGAGCTACGAGCAGTACTTC	CASSGRLAGSYEQYF
NA	TRBV15	TRBJ1-1	NA	TGTGCCACCAGCAGTGTTCGAGAGAGAAGGGGTGAAGCTTTCTTT	CATSSVRERRGEAFF
TRBD1	TRBV25-1	TRBJ2-2	NA	TGTGCCAGCAGTGATCCCGGACAGGGGGAGGGCGGGGAGCTGTTTTTT	CASSDPGQGEGGELFF
TRBD1	TRBV18	TRBJ1-1	NA	TGTGCCAGCTCAAACCCCCAGGGGGCGAGGAACACTGAAGCTTTCTTT	CASSNPQGARNTEAFF
TRBD1	TRBV19	TRBJ1-2	NA	TGTGCCAGTAGGACCGGACAGGGGGCGGATGGCTACACCTTC	CASRTGQGADGYTF
NA	TRBV7-3	TRBJ2-5	NA	TGTGCCAGCAGCTCCTCCCATGGGGGGGCTGATGTAGAGACCCAGTACTTC	CASSSSHGGADVETQYF
NA	TRBV12-5	TRBJ1-2	once	TGTGCTAGTGGTTTGGTACGTTCAGGGAGGCACTATGGCTACACCTTC	CASGLVRSGRHYGYTF
TRBD1	TRBV30	TRBJ1-2	NA	TGTGCCTGGAGGCCGGGGGACAGCAACTATGGCTACACCTTC	CAWRPGDSNYGYTF
TRBD1	TRBV3-1/TRBV3-2	TRBJ2-2	NA	TGTGCCAGCAGCCAAGAGGGGGACAGGAACACCGGGGAGCTGTTTTTT	CASSQEGDRNTGELFF
NA	TRBV7-9	TRBJ2-7	NA	TGTGCCAGCAGCTTACCCATCTACGAGCAGTACTTC	CASSLPIYEQYF
TRBD1	TRBV30	TRBJ1-3	once	TGTGCCTGGGGACAGGGGGCTGGAAACACCATATATTTT	CAWGQGAGNTIYF
NA	TRBV7-9	TRBJ1-3	NA	TGTGCCAGCAGCGAGTCGGGAAACTCTGGAAACACCATATATTTT	CASSESGNSGNTIYF
NA	TRBV3-1/TRBV3-2	TRBJ2-5	NA	TGTGCCAGCAGCCAAGTAACTATCCGAGAGACCCAGTACTTC	CASSQVTIRETQYF
NA	TRBV3-1/TRBV3-2	TRBJ1-2	NA	TGTGCCAGCAGGGGGGGTACAGGACTAAACACCTTC	CASRGGTGLNTF
NA	TRBV5-1	TRBJ1-5	many	TGCGCCAGCAGCCGGGAGGGGCAGGGCAATCAGCCCCAGCATTTT	CASSREGQGNQPQHF
NA	TRBV19	TRBJ1-1	NA	TGTGCCAGTAGTTTCGGGGAGTCACCCGGGACTGAAGCTTTCTTT	CASSFGESPGTEAFF
NA	TRBV7-2	TRBJ1-1	NA	TGTGCCAGCAGCTTCCAGGGAGGGACTGAAGCTTTCTTT	CASSFQGGTEAFF
TRBD1	TRBV6-5	TRBJ1-3	NA	TGTGCCAGCAGTTACTACCACAGGGGCTCGAGAAACACCATATATTTT	CASSYYHRGSRNTIYF
NA	TRBV6-2/TRBV6-3	TRBJ1-1	NA	TGTGCCAGCAGTTACGAGGGATCGAACACTGAAGCTTTCTTT	CASSYEGSNTEAFF
NA	TRBV21-1	TRBJ2-2	few	TGTGCCAGCAGCCAGGGGAATGGGAACACCGGGGAGCTGTTTTTT	CASSQGNGNTGELFF
TRBD1	TRBV7-2	TRBJ1-2	NA	TGTGCCAGCAGCCGGACAGGGGGCAACTATGGCTACACCTTC	CASSRTGGNYGYTF
TRBD1	TRBV5-1	TRBJ2-3	NA	TGCGCCAGCAGTTCCCGACAGGGGGAAGCAGATACGCAGTATTTT	CASSSRQGEADTQYF
TRBD1	TRBV29-1	TRBJ1-2	NA	TGCAGCGTTACAGGGGGCTTGAGCTATGGCTACACCTTC	CSVTGGLSYGYTF
NA	TRBV30	TRBJ2-1	few	TGTGCCTGGGGGAGAGGGCTAGCCGACTACAATGAGCAGTTCTTC	CAWGRGLADYNEQFF
NA	TRBV4-3	TRBJ2-2	NA	TGCGCCAGCAGCCAATCCTCAACGGGGGCCGGGGAGCTGTTTTTT	CASSQSSTGAGELFF
NA	TRBV29-1	TRBJ2-7	NA	TGCAGCGTACAGGGTGAGGTCGGATTATACGAGCAGTACTTC	CSVQGEVGLYEQYF
TRBD1	TRBV2	TRBJ2-7	NA	TGTGCCAGCAGCTACGACAGGGCCACCTCCTACGAGCAGTACTTC	CASSYDRATSYEQYF
NA	TRBV19	TRBJ2-5	NA	TGTGCCAGTAGTCAAAGGGCAGGACGGGGTGAAGAGACCCAGTACTTC	CASSQRAGRGEETQYF
NA	TRBV20-1	TRBJ2-5	NA	TGCAGTGCTAGGACGGGAGAGACCCAGTACTTC	CSARTGETQYF
TRBD2	TRBV18	TRBJ2-1	NA	TGTGCCAGCTCACCAGGACTAGCGGGGGCCCCCTACAATGAGCAGTTCTTC	CASSPGLAGAPYNEQFF
NA	TRBV28	TRBJ1-5	NA	TGTGCCAGCAGTTTTGGCTCCTATCAGCCCCAGCATTTT	CASSFGSYQPQHF
TRBD1	TRBV10-3	TRBJ2-7	NA	TGTGCCACCGAACTAGAGGGACAGGGGACCGGTGAAATTATCTTC	CATELEGQGTGEIIF
NA	TRBV2	TRBJ2-3	NA	TGTGCCAGCAGTGACTTACTGGGGGGATACACAGATACGCAGTATTTT	CASSDLLGGYTDTQYF
NA	TRBV4-1	TRBJ2-6	NA	TGCGCCAGCAGCCAAGAACTGAGGCCAGTTGGGGCCAACGTCCTGACTTTC	CASSQELRPVGANVLTF
NA	TRBV6-5	TRBJ1-1	NA	TGTGCCAGCAGTCAGGGTAGGTTAACTGAAGCTTTCTTT	CASSQGRLTEAFF